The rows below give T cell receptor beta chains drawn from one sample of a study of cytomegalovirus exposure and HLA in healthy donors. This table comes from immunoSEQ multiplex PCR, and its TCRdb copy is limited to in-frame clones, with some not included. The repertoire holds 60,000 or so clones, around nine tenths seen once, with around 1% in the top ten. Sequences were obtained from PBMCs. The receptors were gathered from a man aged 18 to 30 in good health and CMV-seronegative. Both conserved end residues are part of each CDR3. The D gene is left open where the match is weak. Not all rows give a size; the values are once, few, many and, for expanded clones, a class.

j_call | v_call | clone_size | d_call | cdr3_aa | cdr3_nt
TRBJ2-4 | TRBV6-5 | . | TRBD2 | CASSYSSERGNIQYF | TGTGCCAGCAGTTACTCGTCGGAGCGGGGGAACATTCAGTACTTC
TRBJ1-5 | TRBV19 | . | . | CASRGSIGGPHQPQHF | TGTGCCAGTAGGGGCTCCATCGGGGGGCCCCATCAGCCCCAGCATTTT
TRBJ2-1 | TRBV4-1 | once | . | CASSEAGFGDILSGEQFF | TGCGCCAGCAGTGAGGCGGGGTTTGGGGATATTTTGAGCGGTGAGCAGTTCTTC
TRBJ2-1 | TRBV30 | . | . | CAWTQLLGHEQFF | TGTGCCTGGACTCAACTCCTGGGGCATGAGCAGTTCTTC
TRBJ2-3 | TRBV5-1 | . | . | CASSPNAGTDTQYF | TGCGCCAGCAGCCCAAACGCGGGCACAGATACGCAGTATTTT
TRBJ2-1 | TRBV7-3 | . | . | CASSFDSYNEQFF | TGTGCCAGCAGCTTCGACAGCTACAATGAGCAGTTCTTC
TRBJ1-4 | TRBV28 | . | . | CASSRTGVANEKLFF | TGTGCCAGCAGCCGAACGGGGGTCGCTAATGAAAAACTGTTTTTT
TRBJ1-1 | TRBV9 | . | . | CASSALARPAEAFF | TGTGCCAGCAGCGCCCTGGCGAGGCCAGCTGAAGCTTTCTTT
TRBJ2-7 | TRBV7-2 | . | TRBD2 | CASSLGTSGWREQYF | TGTGCCAGCAGCTTAGGGACTAGCGGATGGCGGGAGCAGTACTTC
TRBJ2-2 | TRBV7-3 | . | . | CASRPQGGTGELFF | TGTGCCAGCAGACCACAAGGAGGGACCGGGGAGCTGTTTTTT
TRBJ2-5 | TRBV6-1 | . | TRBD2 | CASGEGNSQYF | TGTGCCAGCGGGGAGGGGAACAGCCAGTACTTC
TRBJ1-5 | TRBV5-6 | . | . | CASSLGGTHNQPQHF | TGTGCCAGCAGCTTGGGCGGGACCCACAATCAGCCCCAGCATTTT
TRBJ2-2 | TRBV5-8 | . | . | CASRSGRILNTGELFF | TGTGCCAGCAGGTCAGGGCGGATCCTGAACACCGGGGAGCTGTTTTTT
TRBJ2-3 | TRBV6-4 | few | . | CASSRVGADTQYF | TGTGCCAGTAGCAGGGTAGGCGCAGATACGCAGTATTTT
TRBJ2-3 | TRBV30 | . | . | CAWSVSGGTDTQYF | TGTGCCTGGAGTGTATCGGGGGGCACAGATACGCAGTATTTT
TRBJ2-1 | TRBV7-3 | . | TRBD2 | CASSPVGTSENNEQFF | TGTGCCAGCAGCCCCGTGGGGACTAGCGAAAACAATGAGCAGTTCTTC
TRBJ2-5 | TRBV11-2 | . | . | CASSLDGAVTQYF | TGTGCCAGCAGCTTAGACGGTGCGGTGACCCAGTACTTC
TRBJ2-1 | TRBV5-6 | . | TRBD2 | CASSHGLAGFSVYNEQFF | TGTGCCAGCAGCCATGGACTAGCGGGATTTTCGGTCTACAATGAGCAGTTCTTC
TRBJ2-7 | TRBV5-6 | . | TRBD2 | CASSPGLAVYEQYF | TGTGCCAGCAGCCCCGGACTAGCAGTCTACGAGCAGTACTTC
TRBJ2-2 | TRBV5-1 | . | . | CASRHSGAGELFF | TGCGCCAGCCGGCACTCAGGGGCCGGGGAGCTGTTTTTT
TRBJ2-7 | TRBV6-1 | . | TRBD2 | CASSSLAGVHEQYF | TGTGCCAGCAGTTCACTAGCGGGAGTTCACGAGCAGTACTTC
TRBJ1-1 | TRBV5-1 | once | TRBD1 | CASSFRGQYEAFF | TGCGCCAGCAGCTTCCGGGGACAGTATGAAGCTTTCTTT
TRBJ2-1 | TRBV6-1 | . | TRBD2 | CASSRRLAGDEQFF | TGTGCCAGCAGTCGGCGACTAGCGGGAGATGAGCAGTTCTTC
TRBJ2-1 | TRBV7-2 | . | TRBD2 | CASSFLAGEQFF | TGTGCCAGCAGCTTTTTAGCGGGAGAGCAGTTCTTC
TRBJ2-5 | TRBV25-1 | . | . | CASRGDTPKTETQYF | TGTGCCAGCAGGGGGGACACTCCCAAGACAGAGACCCAGTACTTC